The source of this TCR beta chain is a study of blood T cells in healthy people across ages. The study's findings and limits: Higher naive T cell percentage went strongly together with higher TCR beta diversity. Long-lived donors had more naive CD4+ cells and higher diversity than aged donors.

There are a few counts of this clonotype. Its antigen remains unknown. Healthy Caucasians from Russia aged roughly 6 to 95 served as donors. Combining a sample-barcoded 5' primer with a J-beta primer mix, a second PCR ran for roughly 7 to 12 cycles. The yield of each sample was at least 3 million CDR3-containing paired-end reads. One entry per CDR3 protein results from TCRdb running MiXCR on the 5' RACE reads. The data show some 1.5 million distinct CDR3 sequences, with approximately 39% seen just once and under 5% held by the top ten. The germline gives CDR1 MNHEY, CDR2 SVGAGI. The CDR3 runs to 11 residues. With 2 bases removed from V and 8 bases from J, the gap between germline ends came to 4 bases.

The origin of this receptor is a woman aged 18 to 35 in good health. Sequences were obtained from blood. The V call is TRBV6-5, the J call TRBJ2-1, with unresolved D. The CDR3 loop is CASSYRHEQFF. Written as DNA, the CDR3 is TGTGCCAGCAGTTACCGACATGAGCAGTTCTTC.